Described below is a single T cell receptor beta chain sequence and its context. This clonotype was observed a few times. Its antigen remains unidentified. Base qualities are not recorded, but no much larger clone differs from it by a single base. The library relied on multiplex PCR. TCRdb names Illumina HiSeq 4000 as the instrument used. To build TCR beta libraries, CDR3 regions were amplified by Arm-PCR using iRepertoire HTBI primers. Before sequencing, the PCR products underwent gel purification. On the study's bioinformatics: Gene usage analysis of CDR3 amino acid clonotypes used the approximately 62 TRBV and around 14 TRBJ segments found across samples. COPE and FqMerger were used to merge the filtered high-quality paired reads into contigs. Contigs were aligned with BLAST to IMGT TRBV, TRBD and TRBJ reference genes, and CDR3 was defined per IMGT. Highly expanded clones were defined as clonotypes with a frequency above 0.1%. Repertoire diversity was measured by Shannon entropy, and V-J evenness by the Gini coefficient. Public clonotypes were defined as clonotypes shared by more than one individual. TCRdb trimmed public reads at Q25 via fastp, called clones via MiXCR and kept in-frame beta chains. All rows with the same CDR3 protein become a single entry with the most common DNA and genes. The V and J calls here are based on TCRdb, not the publication. This sample holds 350,000 to 500,000 distinct CDR3 sequences; around 23% were observed only once. The top ten constitute roughly an eighth of the sample.

The time point label of this sample denotes: persistent/refractory GD, antithyroid drugs over 5 years with positive TRAb. For both TCR sequencing and RNA sequencing, RNA was extracted from PBMCs using TRIzol. The diagnosis of Graves' disease was made according to American Thyroid Association guidelines. Patients were recruited from an endocrinology department in Xi'an, China. Each patient gave 7 to 9.5 milliliters of peripheral blood, collected in an EDTA anticoagulant tube. Ficoll Paque Plus density gradient separation was used to isolate PBMCs, and no further T cell sorting was performed. An Agilent 2100 Bioanalyzer and agarose gel were used to check RNA quality, while a NanoDrop 2000 measured RNA concentration. CDR1 and CDR2 are read off the germline V gene as MNHNS and SASEGT. Taken from cysteine to phenylalanine, the CDR3 has 17 residues. The sequence is cut down to CDR3 DNA, 51 bases in frame from base 1. At the junction V is shortened by 6 bases and J by 0 bases, with 21 bases in between.

The sample belongs to a study of regulatory T cells in long-lasting Graves disease (dated by TCRdb to the early 2020s). Regarding the research as a whole: To count as having persistent Graves' disease, a patient had to have received antithyroid drug treatment for over 5 years with TSH receptor autoantibodies remaining persistently positive. Antithyroid drugs had been taken for approximately ten years on average by persistent Graves' disease patients in the clinical cohort. Patients with persistent Graves' disease were compared with patients with newly diagnosed Graves' disease using TCR sequencing and RNA sequencing of peripheral blood. The study took place in China and was registered as a clinical trial. A total of roughly 35 samples underwent TCR sequencing: about 13 from persistent and roughly 20 from newly diagnosed Graves' disease patients.

Broader findings and caveats from the paper: TRBV28, TRBJ1-2 and TRBJ2-5 were preferentially used in persistent disease, while TRBV20-1 and TRBJ2-1 were favored in newly diagnosed disease. The small sample size was acknowledged by the authors as a limitation that may reduce accuracy. Only peripheral blood was studied, because thyroid tissue, the primary lesion, was inaccessible. Sequencing and analysis were restricted to the TCR beta chain. Compared with newly diagnosed patients, persistent Graves' disease patients had lower TCR Shannon entropy and fewer highly expanded clones, which suggests clonal expansion. Persistent patients shared more public clonotypes among themselves (2,741) than newly diagnosed patients did (roughly 920).

The chain couples TRBV6-1 to TRBJ2-7; the D gene identity is not certain. Here the sequenced sample was peripheral blood mononuclear cells (PBMCs), taken when the disease was refractory, from a patient treated with antithyroid drugs. The TCR originated in a female donor with Graves disease. The CDR3 loop reads CASRTTLSHPLSYEQYF. The DNA sequence follows: TGTGCCAGCAGAACGACCCTCAGCCATCCACTCTCCTACGAGCAGTACTTC.